The rows below give T cell receptor beta chains drawn from one sample of a study of shared clonotypes between healthy human individuals. Some clones are missing from TCRdb's copy, which holds only in-frame ones; the method was immunoSEQ multiplex PCR. This table has over 850,000 clones, more than 75% appearing once. The sample consisted of memory CD4+ T cells from PBMCs. These receptors all come from a man between 18 and 35 years old in good health. Some clones in this sample may be carry-over from other donors' samples. CDR3s include the opening cysteine and the closing phenylalanine or tryptophan. The D gene is left open where the match is weak. Clone size is stated in some rows and not others, as once, few, many or a class when expanded.

J gene	clone size	V gene	D gene	CDR3 protein	CDR3 DNA
TRBJ2-1	-	TRBV7-9	TRBD1	CASSPPGQGAYNEQFF	TGTGCCAGCAGCCCCCCCGGACAGGGGGCCTACAATGAGCAGTTCTTC
TRBJ1-4	once	TRBV11-2	-	CASNALAGPATNEKLFF	TGTGCCAGCAACGCCCTAGCGGGTCCTGCAACTAATGAAAAACTGTTTTTT
TRBJ2-2	once	TRBV4-1	-	CASSQGTTYTGELFF	TGCGCCAGCAGCCAAGGGACCACCTACACCGGGGAGCTGTTTTTT
TRBJ2-7	-	TRBV4-1	-	CASSQALAVGTTYEQYF	TGCGCCAGCAGCCAAGCCCTAGCGGTGGGGACAACCTACGAGCAGTACTTC
TRBJ1-2	-	TRBV27	-	CASSFRSNYGYTF	TGTGCCAGCAGTTTTCGCAGTAACTATGGCTACACCTTC
TRBJ1-3	few	TRBV5-1	-	CASSLGYSDTGNTIYF	TGCGCCAGCAGCTTGGGATATTCGGACACCGGAAACACCATATATTTT
TRBJ2-7	-	TRBV29-1	TRBD1	CSVEGGRDRAYEQYF	TGCAGCGTTGAAGGGGGTCGGGACAGGGCCTACGAGCAGTACTTC
TRBJ2-7	-	TRBV7-8	TRBD2	CASSLGLLAGLNEQYF	TGTGCCAGCAGCTTAGGTCTCCTAGCGGGATTGAACGAGCAGTACTTC
TRBJ2-3	-	TRBV4-1	-	CASSQPSTDTQYF	TGCGCCAGCAGCCAACCTAGCACAGATACGCAGTATTTT
TRBJ1-5	-	TRBV4-2	-	CASSQDFLRDVYNQPQHF	TGTGCCAGCAGCCAAGATTTTCTCCGGGACGTCTATAACCAGCCCCAGCATTTT
TRBJ2-3	-	TRBV9	TRBD2	CASSVVPGGGTDTQYF	TGTGCCAGCAGCGTAGTACCGGGAGGCGGCACAGATACGCAGTATTTT